This passage covers 5 T cell receptor beta chains from one sample sequenced in a study of shared clonotypes between healthy human individuals. The method was immunoSEQ multiplex PCR; TCRdb's version includes in-frame clones alone and lacks a portion of them. The table includes some 87,000 clones, 68% detected once. Sequencing was carried out using memory CD8+ T cells sorted from blood. Subset reported: CD45RO+ cells pooled with CCR7-negative TemRA cells. The receptors come from a man aged 30-40 years in good health.

J is TRBJ2-7 and V is TRBV28; TRBD1 aligns across 7 bases. V trimming: 6 bases; J trimming: 3 bases; junction bases outside the gene matches: 17. This CDR3 has 17 residues. Per germline, CDR1 MDHEN and CDR2 SYDVKM. CDR3 nucleotide sequence: TGTGCCAGCAGCCAAAATCTAGGGGGCAGGATAATCTACGAGCAGTACTTC. It specifies CASSQNLGGRIIYEQYF.

This clone appeared many times. V and J are TRBV6-4 and TRBJ2-2; possibly TRBD1 for D (6 bases). CDR1 and CDR2 from the germline V gene are MRHNA and SNTAGT. The CDR3 contains 15 residues. Trimming took off 5 bases at V and 1 base at J, with 11 bases between the two ends. The CDR3 coding sequence is TGTGCCAGCAGTCCGGGACACGTGAACACCGGGGAGCTGTTTTTT. Protein: CASSPGHVNTGELFF.

The V and J genes are TRBV7-8 and TRBJ2-5, with unresolved D. Trimming shortened V by 1 base and J by 2 bases, and 5 bases separated the two germline ends. Per germline, CDR1 SGHVS and CDR2 FQNEAQ. The CDR3 contains 13 residues. CDR3 coding DNA: TGTGCCAGCAGCTTAGACAAGCAAGAGACCCAGTACTTC. Translating gives CASSLDKQETQYF.

This clone appeared a single time. The chain employs TRBV7-3 and TRBJ2-5, with D perhaps TRBD2 (5 bases). Germline assignment: CDR1 SGHTA and CDR2 FQGTGA. The CDR3 runs 15 residues. Deletions cut 1 base from V and 5 bases from J, with 14 bases between. The CDR3 DNA sequence: TGTGCCAGCAGCTTAATCCCCGGGAACCGGGAGACCCAGTACTTC. This encodes CASSLIPGNRETQYF.

This clone occurred many times. The chain links TRBV27 to TRBJ2-1; tentative D call: TRBD2 (6 bases). V was pared by 2 bases and J by 0 bases, with 11 bases between. Germline CDR1 is MNHEY and CDR2 is SMNVEV (reference sequence). The CDR3 totals 16 residues. CDR3 in DNA: TGTGCCAGCAGTTTAACAGGAGGGGCCTCCTACAATGAGCAGTTCTTC. Its protein is CASSLTGGASYNEQFF.